The 7 T cell receptor beta chains in this list originate from one sample, sequenced in a study of T cell responses to AZD1222 COVID-19 vaccine. The repertoire was sequenced with immunoSEQ multiplex PCR; TCRdb's copy has only in-frame clones and lacks some. The repertoire holds some 150,000 clones, with 92% as singletons. Sequences were derived from peripheral blood, sampled 28 days after the second AZD1222 dose. These receptors were obtained from an adult who received the AZD1222 COVID-19 vaccine.

The CDR3 is CASSLSPAGANVLTF. The CDR3 nucleotides are TGTGCCAGCAGCTTAAGCCCGGCTGGGGCCAACGTCCTGACTTTC. V and J are TRBV7-2 and TRBJ2-6; D remains unclear. Germline CDR1 is SGHTA and CDR2 is FQGNSA. The V gene lost 2 bases and the J gene lost 2 bases, with 7 bases spanning the gap. The CDR3 covers 15 residues.

The V gene is TRBV15, the J gene TRBJ2-7; the match to TRBD2 covers 9 bases. V gave up 1 base and J gave up 3 bases; unmatched junction bases: 10. The CDR3 length is 17 residues. Germline V CDR1 and CDR2: LNHNV, YYDKDF (reference sequence). The CDR3 loop is CATSRVEMETSGYEQYF. In nucleotides, the CDR3 is TGTGCCACCAGCAGAGTAGAGATGGAGACTAGCGGCTACGAGCAGTACTTC.

CDR3 sequence (DNA): TGTGCCACGGACTCCGGGTCTCGCGGCACTGAAGCTTTCTTT. Translating it yields CATDSGSRGTEAFF. The chain uses TRBV19 and TRBJ1-1; D not certain. V gave up 10 bases and J gave up 4 bases, with 19 bases separating them. The CDR3 sequence is 14 residues long. Germline-derived CDR1 and CDR2 are LNHDA and SQIVND (reference sequence). Drawing the rest from reference TRBV19 and TRBJ1-1, the complete variable domain is DGGITQSPKYLFRKEGQNVTLSCEQNLNHDAMYWYRQDPGQGLRLIYYSQIVNDFQKGDIAEGYSVSREKKESFPLTVTSAQKNPTAFYLCATDSGSRGTEAFFGQGTRLTVV.

Here the CDR3 reads CASSWAPLANHEQFF. CDR3 coding DNA: TGTGCCAGCAGTTGGGCCCCTCTAGCGAATCATGAGCAGTTCTTC. The chain employs TRBV6-5 and TRBJ2-1, with TRBD2 as a possible D gene (6 bases). CDR3 length: 15 residues. Trimming removed 4 bases from V and 8 bases from J, with 18 bases in between. The germline V gene has CDR1 MNHEY and CDR2 SVGAGI.

The chain is built from TRBV6-2 or TRBV6-3 and TRBJ2-7; 9 nucleotides align to TRBD1. In germline, CDR1 is MNHEY, CDR2 SVGEGT. V lost 4 bases to trimming and J lost 3 bases; unmatched junction nucleotides: 4. There are 14 residues in the CDR3. CDR3 in DNA: TGTGCCAGCAGTTCCGGGACAGGGAACTACGAGCAGTACTTC. It is translated as CASSSGTGNYEQYF.

This chain uses TRBV3-1 (or the pseudogene TRBV3-2) with TRBJ2-5; the D gene is possibly TRBD2 (7 bases). The germline gives CDR1 LGHDT, CDR2 YNNKEL (reference sequence). This CDR3 is 17 amino acids long. V was trimmed by 1 base and J by 5 bases, leaving 20 bases between them. The CDR3 loop is CASSQGGGGGPLETQYF. For the CDR3, the DNA is TGTGCCAGCAGCCAAGGGGGAGGGGGAGGGCCGTTGGAGACCCAGTACTTC.

The rearrangement links TRBV7-8 to TRBJ2-7; 10 bases line up with TRBD2. V dropped 1 base and J dropped 2; count of bases not matched to a gene: 11. The CDR3 totals 18 residues. The V gene's germline CDR1 is SGHVS and CDR2 FQNEAQ. Here the CDR3 DNA reads TGTGCCAGCAGCTTAGTAGCCCGGGGGACTAGCGAAACCTACGAGCAGTACTTC. Protein sequence: CASSLVARGTSETYEQYF.